This T cell receptor (beta chain) was sequenced in a study of blood T cell repertoires in COVID-19. TCRdb's table, derived via immunoSEQ multiplex PCR, lists solely in-frame clones and lacks some. This sample has about 180,000 clones, with around four fifths found just once. The germline CDR1 and CDR2 sequences are LGHDT and YNNKEL (reference sequence). The CDR3 covers 22 residues. Trimming shortened V by 0 bases and J by 2 bases, and 32 bases separated the two germline ends. The rearrangement links TRBV3-1 (or the pseudogene TRBV3-2) to TRBJ2-7; D is possibly TRBD2 (5 bases). Sequencing input: peripheral blood. This receptor was identified in a man between 65 and 79 years old with active or convalescent COVID-19. In DNA form, the CDR3 reads TGTGCCAGCAGCCAAGAGAGGTCGGGTAGGGCAGTGGAGGCCTTTGGGGCCTACGAGCAGTACTTC. It is translated as CASSQERSGRAVEAFGAYEQYF.